This T cell receptor (beta chain) was retrieved from a study of T cell responses to AZD1222 COVID-19 vaccine. The CDR3 spans 12 residues. CDR1 is SGHVS and CDR2 is FQNEAQ in the germline V gene. Trimming stripped 5 bases from V and 4 bases from J, with 8 bases between. General study points: Repertoire sampling occurred only after the peak T cell response. It should be noted that donors were predominantly white British and more often female, and clonal diversity was possibly underestimated. Only six or seven AZD1222 recipients tested seropositive at baseline. Spike-wide vaccine-associated CD4 TCRs dominated at 160-218 and 743-854.

Libraries were prepared by immunoSEQ multiplex PCR; TCRdb keeps only in-frame clonotypes and omits some of them. Among about 180,000 clones listed, over 75% were seen once. Only one count was recorded for this clone. Its specificity is unknown. This chain links TRBV7-8 with TRBJ1-2; maybe TRBD1 (5 bases). The sample in question was peripheral blood, obtained on day 0 of AZD1222 vaccination. The TCR originated in an adult in good health. CDR3 sequence reads: CASSRDSYGYTF. CDR3 nucleotide sequence: TGTGCCAGCAGCCGAGACAGCTATGGCTACACCTTC.